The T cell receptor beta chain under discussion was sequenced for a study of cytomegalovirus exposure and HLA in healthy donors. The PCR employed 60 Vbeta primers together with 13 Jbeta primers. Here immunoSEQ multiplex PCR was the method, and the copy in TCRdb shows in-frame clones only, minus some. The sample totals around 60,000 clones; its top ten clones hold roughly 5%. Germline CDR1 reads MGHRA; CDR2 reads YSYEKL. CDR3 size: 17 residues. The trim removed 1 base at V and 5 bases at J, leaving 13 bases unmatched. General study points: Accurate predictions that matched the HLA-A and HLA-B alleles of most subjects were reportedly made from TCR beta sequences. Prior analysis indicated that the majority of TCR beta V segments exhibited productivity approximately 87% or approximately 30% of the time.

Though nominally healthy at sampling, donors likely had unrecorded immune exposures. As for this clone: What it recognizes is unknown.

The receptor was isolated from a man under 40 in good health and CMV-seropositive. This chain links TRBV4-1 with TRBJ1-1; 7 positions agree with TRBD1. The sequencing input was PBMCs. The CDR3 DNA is TGCGCCAGCAGCCAAGCCCAGGGGGGCAGGGGGAGAACTGAAGCTTTCTTT. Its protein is CASSQAQGGRGRTEAFF.